The 2 T cell receptor beta chains presented below share a single source sample, sequenced in a study of regulatory T cells in long-lasting Graves disease. The time point was: newly diagnosed GD, antithyroid drugs for less than 3 months. After RNA was extracted from PBMCs, the TCR library was made from it. The TCR beta library used iRepertoire HTBI primers with Arm-PCR amplification of CDR3. TCRdb recomputed calls from the multiplex PCR reads with MiXCR, one row per CDR3 protein. This table holds hundreds of thousands of distinct CDR3 sequences, over 15% found once. The sample was also linked to a second study, of T cells in Graves' hyperthyroidism and ophthalmopathy.

The sequencing used peripheral blood mononuclear cells (PBMCs), collected at new diagnosis, from a patient treated with antithyroid drugs. The source of these receptors is a middle-aged man with Graves disease.

This clonotype was observed many times. This chain joins TRBV7-2 and TRBJ2-3; 11 nucleotides agree with TRBD2. This CDR3 spans 16 amino acids. The V and J ends lost 6 bases and 3 bases, in that order; junction bases with no gene match: 8. The germline CDR1 and CDR2 sequences are SGHTA and FQGNSA. CDR3 sequence: CASRATSGGGTDTQYF. The CDR3 bases are TGTGCCAGCAGGGCTACTAGCGGGGGTGGGACAGATACGCAGTATTTT. Based on the CDR3 plus reference TRBV7-2 and TRBJ2-3, the full variable domain is GAGVSQSPSNKVTEKGKDVELRCDPISGHTALYWYRQSLGQGLEFLIYFQGNSAPDKSGLPSDRFSAERTGGSVSTLTIQRTQQEDSAVYLCASRATSGGGTDTQYFGPGTRLTVL.

This clonotype was seen at least ten times. This chain connects TRBV20-1 to TRBJ2-5; possibly TRBD1 for D (5 bases). The CDR3 consists of 13 residues. Germline CDR1 and CDR2: DFQATT and SNEGSKA (reference sequence). V dropped 7 bases and J dropped 3 bases, with 15 bases sitting between them. This chain's CDR3 is CSGRWGGKETQYF. The DNA for the CDR3 is TGCAGTGGACGATGGGGCGGAAAAGAGACCCAGTACTTC.